This T cell receptor (beta chain) is from a study of HIV-infected patients and healthy controls. This clonotype is medium-sized by share. TCRdb recomputed calls from the 5' RACE reads with MiXCR, one row per CDR3 protein. This table holds 70,000 or so distinct CDR3 sequences, about a sixth found once. V dropped 4 bases and J dropped 0 bases, with 13 bases sitting between them. CDR3 size: 16 residues. Looked up from germline, CDR1 is MGHRA and CDR2 is YSYEKL. The receptor's source is a human donor in good health. Sequenced material: CD4+ T cells from blood. The chain couples TRBV4-1 to TRBJ2-4; maybe TRBD1 (5 bases). CDR3 residues: CASSPDSHLAKNIQYF. Here the CDR3 DNA reads TGCGCCAGCAGCCCCGACAGCCATCTAGCCAAAAACATTCAGTACTTC.